Following are 5 T cell receptor beta chains from one sample sequenced in a study of T cells in Graves' hyperthyroidism and ophthalmopathy. TCR beta CDR3 regions were amplified from RNA. Initially, a first-round RT-PCR of the TCR CDR3 employed the HTBI primer set. TCRdb itself ran the multiplex PCR reads through MiXCR, one entry per CDR3 protein. The profile shows 550,000 to 700,000 distinct CDR3 sequences, around 15% of them singletons. Sequenced input: blood. These TCRs come from a woman in her 40s with Graves' ophthalmopathy.

This clonotype has at least ten counts. The chain combines TRBV12-3 or TRBV12-4 with TRBJ2-2; D perhaps matches TRBD2 (6 bases). This CDR3 spans 15 amino acids. V was cut by 6 bases and J by 5 bases, with 16 bases left in between. This CDR3 is CASSLQVRGTGELFF. CDR3 in DNA: TGTGCCAGCAGCCTCCAGGTGCGGGGAACCGGGGAGCTGTTTTTT.

This clonotype appeared many times. This sequence joins TRBV5-4 and TRBJ1-1, with TRBD1 as a possible D gene (6 bases). Trimming left V 4 bases short and J 3 bases short, with 10 bases between. The germline V gene encodes CDR1 SGHNT and CDR2 YYREEE (reference sequence). The CDR3 is 13 amino acids. The CDR3 loop reads CASSREGDTEAFF. The CDR3 region has the DNA TGTGCCAGCAGCAGGGAGGGGGACACTGAAGCTTTCTTT.

The rearrangement uses TRBV29-1 and TRBJ1-1; TRBD1 matches at 7 bases. Germline loops: CDR1 SQVTM, CDR2 ANQGSEA. The CDR3 covers 13 residues. The ends lost 7 bases at V and 4 bases at J; junction bases unmatched: 9. CDR3 protein: CSAETGWITEAFF. The CDR3 coding sequence is TGCAGCGCGGAGACAGGGTGGATCACTGAAGCTTTCTTT.

The sample holds a few counts of this clonotype. The chain is built from TRBV5-1 and TRBJ2-5, with D uncertain. Trimming removed 2 bases from V and 2 bases from J, with 13 bases in between. There are 15 residues in the CDR3. Germline CDR1 SGHRS, CDR2 YFSETQ. The CDR3 DNA reads as TGCGCCAGCAGCTTTCGACACTCACTGCAAGAGACCCAGTACTTC. Encoded protein: CASSFRHSLQETQYF.

This clonotype was picked up many times. This chain joins TRBV11-2 and TRBJ1-1, with TRBD1 matching over 9 bases. The germline CDR1 and CDR2 sequences are SGHAT and FQNNGV. The CDR3 has 14 residues. With V trimmed by 5 bases and J by 4 bases, 5 bases remained unmatched. CDR3 sequence: CASSLQTGGTEAFF. The CDR3 DNA sequence: TGTGCCAGCAGCCTTCAGACAGGGGGCACTGAAGCTTTCTTT.